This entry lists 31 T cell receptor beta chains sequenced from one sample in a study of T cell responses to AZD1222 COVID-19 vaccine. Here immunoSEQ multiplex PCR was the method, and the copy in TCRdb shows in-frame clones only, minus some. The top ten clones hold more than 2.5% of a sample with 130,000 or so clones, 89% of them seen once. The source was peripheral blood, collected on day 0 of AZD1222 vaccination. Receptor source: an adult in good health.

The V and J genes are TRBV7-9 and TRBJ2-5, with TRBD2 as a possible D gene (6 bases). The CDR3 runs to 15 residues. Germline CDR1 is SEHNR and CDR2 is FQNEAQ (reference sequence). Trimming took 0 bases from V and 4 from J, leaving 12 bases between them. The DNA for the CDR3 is TGTGCCAGCAGCTTAGCGGGGAGGAGGGGAGAGACCCAGTACTTC. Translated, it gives CASSLAGRRGETQYF.

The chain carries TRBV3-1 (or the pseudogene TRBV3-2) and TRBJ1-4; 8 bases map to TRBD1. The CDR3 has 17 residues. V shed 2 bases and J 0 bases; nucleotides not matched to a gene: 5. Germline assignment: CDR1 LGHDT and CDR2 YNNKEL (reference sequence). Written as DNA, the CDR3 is TGTGCCAGCAGCCAATGGGGGACAGGAACAACTAATGAAAAACTGTTTTTT. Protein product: CASSQWGTGTTNEKLFF.

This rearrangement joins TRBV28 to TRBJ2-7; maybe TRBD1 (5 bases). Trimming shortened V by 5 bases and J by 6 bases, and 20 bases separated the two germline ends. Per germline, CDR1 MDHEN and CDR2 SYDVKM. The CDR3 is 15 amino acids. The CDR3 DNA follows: TGTGCCAGCAGTCTTCGGACATTACGCGGACCCGAGCAGTACTTC. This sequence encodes CASSLRTLRGPEQYF.

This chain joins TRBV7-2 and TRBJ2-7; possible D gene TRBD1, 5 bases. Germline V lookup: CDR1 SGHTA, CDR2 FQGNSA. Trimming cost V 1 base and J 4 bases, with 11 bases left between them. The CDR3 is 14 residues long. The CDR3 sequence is CASSLDGRAYEQYF. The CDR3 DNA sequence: TGTGCCAGCAGCTTAGACGGCAGGGCGTACGAGCAGTACTTC.

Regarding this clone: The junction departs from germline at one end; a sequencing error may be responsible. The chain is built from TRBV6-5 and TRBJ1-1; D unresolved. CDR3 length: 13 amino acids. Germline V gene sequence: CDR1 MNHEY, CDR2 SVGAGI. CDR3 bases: TGTGCCAGCAGTTACTCGATAGGGTCTGATGCTTTCTTT. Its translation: CASSYSIGSDAFF.

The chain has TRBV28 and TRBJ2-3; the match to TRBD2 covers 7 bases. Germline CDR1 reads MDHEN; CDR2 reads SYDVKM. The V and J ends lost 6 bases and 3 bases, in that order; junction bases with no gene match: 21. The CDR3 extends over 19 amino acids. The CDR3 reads CASSPIRGGAGYSTDTQYF. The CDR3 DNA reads TGTGCCAGCAGCCCTATCCGAGGAGGAGCGGGGTATAGTACAGATACGCAGTATTTT. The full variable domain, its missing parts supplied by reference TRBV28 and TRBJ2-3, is DVKVTQSSRYLVKRTGEKVFLECVQDMDHENMFWYRQDPGLGLRLIYFSYDVKMKEKGDIPEGYSVSREKKERFSLILESASTNQTSMYLCASSPIRGGAGYSTDTQYFGPGTRLTVL.

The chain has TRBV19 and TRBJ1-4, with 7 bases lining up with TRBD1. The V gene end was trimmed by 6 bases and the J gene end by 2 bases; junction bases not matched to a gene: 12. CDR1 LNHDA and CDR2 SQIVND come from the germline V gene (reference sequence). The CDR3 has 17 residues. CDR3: CASSTGVWGTTNEKLFF. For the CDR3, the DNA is TGTGCCAGTAGCACAGGGGTCTGGGGTACTACTAATGAAAAACTGTTTTTT.

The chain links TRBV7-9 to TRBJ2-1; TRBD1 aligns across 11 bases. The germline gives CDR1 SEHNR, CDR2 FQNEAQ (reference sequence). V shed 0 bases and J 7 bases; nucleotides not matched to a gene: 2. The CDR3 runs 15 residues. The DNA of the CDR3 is TGTGCCAGCAGCTTAGCGGGGACAGGGGGAAATGAGCAGTTCTTC. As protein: CASSLAGTGGNEQFF.

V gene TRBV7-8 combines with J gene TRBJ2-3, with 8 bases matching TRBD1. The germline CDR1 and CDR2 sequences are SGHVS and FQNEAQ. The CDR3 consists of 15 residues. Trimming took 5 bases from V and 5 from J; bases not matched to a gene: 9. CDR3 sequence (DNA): TGTGCCAGCAGCCCAGGGACAGGTTCCTTAGATACGCAGTATTTT. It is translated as CASSPGTGSLDTQYF.

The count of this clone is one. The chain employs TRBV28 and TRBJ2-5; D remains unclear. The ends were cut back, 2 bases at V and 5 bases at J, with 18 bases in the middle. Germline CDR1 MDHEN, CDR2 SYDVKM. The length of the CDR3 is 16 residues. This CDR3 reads CASSLNSVKGWETQYF. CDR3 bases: TGTGCCAGCAGTTTAAATTCTGTAAAGGGTTGGGAGACCCAGTACTTC.

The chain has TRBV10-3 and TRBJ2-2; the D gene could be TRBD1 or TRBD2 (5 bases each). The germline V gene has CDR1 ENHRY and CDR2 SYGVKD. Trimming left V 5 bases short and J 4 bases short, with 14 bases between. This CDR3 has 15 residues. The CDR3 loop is CAISQGGGSTGELFF. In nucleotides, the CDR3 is TGTGCCATCAGTCAGGGCGGAGGAAGCACCGGGGAGCTGTTTTTT.

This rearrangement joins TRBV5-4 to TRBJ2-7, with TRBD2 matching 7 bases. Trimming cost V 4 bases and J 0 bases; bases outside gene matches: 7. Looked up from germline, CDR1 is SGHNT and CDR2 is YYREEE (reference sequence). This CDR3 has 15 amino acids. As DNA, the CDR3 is TGTGCCAGCAGCCCTAGCGGTACAATCTCCTACGAGCAGTACTTC. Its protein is CASSPSGTISYEQYF.

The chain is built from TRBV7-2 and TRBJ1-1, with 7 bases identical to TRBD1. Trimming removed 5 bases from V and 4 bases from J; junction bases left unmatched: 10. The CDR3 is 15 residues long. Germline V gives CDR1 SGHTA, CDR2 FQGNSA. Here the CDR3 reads CASSHTGAWGTEAFF. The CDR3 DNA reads TGTGCCAGCAGCCATACAGGGGCCTGGGGCACTGAAGCTTTCTTT.

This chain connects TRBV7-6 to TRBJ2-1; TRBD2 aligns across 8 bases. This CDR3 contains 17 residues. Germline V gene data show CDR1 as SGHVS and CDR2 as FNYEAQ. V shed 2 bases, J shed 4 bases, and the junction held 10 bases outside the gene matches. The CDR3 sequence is CASSLRGLAGFYNEQFF. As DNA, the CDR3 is TGTGCCAGCAGCTTAAGGGGCTTAGCGGGATTTTACAATGAGCAGTTCTTC.

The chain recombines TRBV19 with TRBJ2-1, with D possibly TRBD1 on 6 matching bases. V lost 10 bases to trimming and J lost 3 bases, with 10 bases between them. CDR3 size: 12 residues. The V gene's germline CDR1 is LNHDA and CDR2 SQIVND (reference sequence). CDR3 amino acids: CATQGSYNEQFF. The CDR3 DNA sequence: TGTGCCACTCAGGGGAGCTACAATGAGCAGTTCTTC.

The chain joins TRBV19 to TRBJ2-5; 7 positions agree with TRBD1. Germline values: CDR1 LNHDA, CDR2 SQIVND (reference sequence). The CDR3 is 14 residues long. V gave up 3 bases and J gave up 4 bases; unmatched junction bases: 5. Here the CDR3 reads CASSMGQWGETQYF. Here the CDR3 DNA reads TGTGCCAGTAGTATGGGACAGTGGGGAGAGACCCAGTACTTC. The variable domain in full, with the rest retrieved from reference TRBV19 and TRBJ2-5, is DGGITQSPKYLFRKEGQNVTLSCEQNLNHDAMYWYRQDPGQGLRLIYYSQIVNDFQKGDIAEGYSVSREKKESFPLTVTSAQKNPTAFYLCASSMGQWGETQYFGPGTRLLVL.

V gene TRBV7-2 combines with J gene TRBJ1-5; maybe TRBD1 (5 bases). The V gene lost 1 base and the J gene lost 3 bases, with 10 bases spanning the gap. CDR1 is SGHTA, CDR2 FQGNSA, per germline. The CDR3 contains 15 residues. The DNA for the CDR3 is TGTGCCAGCAGCTTAGTGGGGCAGGTCAATCAGCCCCAGCATTTT. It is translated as CASSLVGQVNQPQHF.

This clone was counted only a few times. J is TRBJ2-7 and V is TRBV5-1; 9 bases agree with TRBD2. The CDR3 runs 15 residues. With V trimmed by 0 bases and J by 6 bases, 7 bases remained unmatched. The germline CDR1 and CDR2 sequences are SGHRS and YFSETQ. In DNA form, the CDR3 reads TGCGCCAGCAGCTTGGGTAGCGGGGGAGTTTCCGAGCAGTACTTC. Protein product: CASSLGSGGVSEQYF.

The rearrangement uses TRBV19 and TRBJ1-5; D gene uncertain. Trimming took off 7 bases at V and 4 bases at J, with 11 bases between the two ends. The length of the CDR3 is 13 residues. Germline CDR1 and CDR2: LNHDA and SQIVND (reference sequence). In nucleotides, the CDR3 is TGTGCCAGTAAGGAGACGGGAAATCAGCCCCAGCATTTT. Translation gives CASKETGNQPQHF.

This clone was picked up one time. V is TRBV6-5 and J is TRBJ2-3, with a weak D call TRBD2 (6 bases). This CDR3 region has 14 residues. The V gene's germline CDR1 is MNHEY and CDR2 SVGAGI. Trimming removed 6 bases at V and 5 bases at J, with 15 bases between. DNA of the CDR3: TGTGCCAGCAGCGCGGGACGAGAAATAGATACGCAGTATTTT. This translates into CASSAGREIDTQYF.

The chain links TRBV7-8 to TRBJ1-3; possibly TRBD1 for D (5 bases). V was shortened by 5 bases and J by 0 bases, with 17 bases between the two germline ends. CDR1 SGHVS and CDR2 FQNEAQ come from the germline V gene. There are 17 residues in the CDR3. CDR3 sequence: CASSQGVRLHSGNTIYF. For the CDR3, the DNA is TGTGCCAGCAGCCAAGGGGTGAGGCTACACTCTGGAAACACCATATATTTT.

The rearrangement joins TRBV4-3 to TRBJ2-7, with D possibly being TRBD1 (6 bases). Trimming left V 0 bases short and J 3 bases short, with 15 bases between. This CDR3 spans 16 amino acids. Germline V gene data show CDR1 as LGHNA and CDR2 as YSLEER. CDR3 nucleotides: TGCGCCAGCAGCCAAGATATAGACAGGATGAACTACGAGCAGTACTTC. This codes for CASSQDIDRMNYEQYF.

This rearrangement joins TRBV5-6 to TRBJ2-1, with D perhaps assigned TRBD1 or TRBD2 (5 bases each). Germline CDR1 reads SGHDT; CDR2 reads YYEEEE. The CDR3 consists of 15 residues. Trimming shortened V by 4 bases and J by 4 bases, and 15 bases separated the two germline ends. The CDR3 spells CASSRDGNRYNEQFF. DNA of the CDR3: TGTGCCAGCAGCCGGGACGGGAACCGATACAATGAGCAGTTCTTC.

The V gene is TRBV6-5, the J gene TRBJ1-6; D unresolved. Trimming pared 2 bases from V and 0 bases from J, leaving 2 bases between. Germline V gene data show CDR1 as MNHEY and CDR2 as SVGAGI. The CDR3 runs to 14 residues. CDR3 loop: CASSYVSYNSPLHF. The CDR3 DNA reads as TGTGCCAGCAGTTACGTCTCCTATAATTCACCCCTCCACTTT.

The chain's CDR3 is CATSRVEFYEQYF. CDR3 coding DNA: TGTGCCACCAGCAGAGTGGAATTCTACGAGCAGTACTTC. J is TRBJ2-7 and V is TRBV15; no reliable D call. CDR1 is LNHNV and CDR2 is YYDKDF in the germline V gene (reference sequence). The V and J ends lost 1 base and 3 bases respectively, with 7 bases between them. This CDR3 comprises 13 residues.

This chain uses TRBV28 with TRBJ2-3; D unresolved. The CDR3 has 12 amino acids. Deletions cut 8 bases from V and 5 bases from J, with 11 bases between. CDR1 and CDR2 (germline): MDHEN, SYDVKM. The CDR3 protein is CASSLLRDTQYF. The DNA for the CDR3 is TGTGCCAGCTCCCTTCTTCGAGATACGCAGTATTTT.

The DNA for the CDR3 is TGTGCCAGCAGCTTTACAGGTGAGCAGTTCTTC. Translating it yields CASSFTGEQFF. The chain is built from TRBV13 and TRBJ2-1; D might be TRBD1 (5 bases). Deletions cut 3 bases from V and 9 bases from J, with 6 bases between. From germline, CDR1 is PRHDT and CDR2 FYEKMQ (reference sequence). This CDR3 has 11 residues.

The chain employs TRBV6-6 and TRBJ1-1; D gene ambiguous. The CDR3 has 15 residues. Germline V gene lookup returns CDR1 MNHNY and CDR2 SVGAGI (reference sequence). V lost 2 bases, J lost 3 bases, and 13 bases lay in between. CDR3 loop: CASSYGSGRDTEAFF. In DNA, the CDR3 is TGTGCCAGCAGTTACGGCTCCGGGCGGGACACTGAAGCTTTCTTT.

The CDR3 region has the DNA TGCGCCAGCAGCCGTGGAAGCTCCTACGAGCAGTACTTC. Translation: CASSRGSSYEQYF. The chain joins TRBV4-3 to TRBJ2-7; no definite D call. Trimming took off 4 bases at V and 0 bases at J, with 7 bases between the two ends. The CDR3 runs to 13 residues. Per the germline V gene, CDR1 is LGHNA and CDR2 is YSLEER.

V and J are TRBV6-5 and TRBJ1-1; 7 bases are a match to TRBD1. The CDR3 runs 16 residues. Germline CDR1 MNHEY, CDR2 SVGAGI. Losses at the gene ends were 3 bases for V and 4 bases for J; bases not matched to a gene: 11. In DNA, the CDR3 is TGTGCCAGCAGTTATGGGGGACAGATTGGTAGCACTGAAGCTTTCTTT. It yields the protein CASSYGGQIGSTEAFF.

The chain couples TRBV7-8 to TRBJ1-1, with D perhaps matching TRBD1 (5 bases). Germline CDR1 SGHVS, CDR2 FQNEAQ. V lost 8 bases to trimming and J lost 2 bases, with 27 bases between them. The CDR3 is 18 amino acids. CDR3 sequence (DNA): TGTGCCAGCTCCAGGCCCGGGGGTTACCTTGAGACCAACACTGAAGCTTTCTTT. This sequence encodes CASSRPGGYLETNTEAFF. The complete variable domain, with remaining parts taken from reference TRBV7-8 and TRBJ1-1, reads GAGVSQSPRYKVAKRGQDVALRCDPISGHVSLFWYQQALGQGPEFLTYFQNEAQLDKSGLPSDRFFAERPEGSVSTLKIQRTQQEDSAVYLCASSRPGGYLETNTEAFFGQGTRLTVV.